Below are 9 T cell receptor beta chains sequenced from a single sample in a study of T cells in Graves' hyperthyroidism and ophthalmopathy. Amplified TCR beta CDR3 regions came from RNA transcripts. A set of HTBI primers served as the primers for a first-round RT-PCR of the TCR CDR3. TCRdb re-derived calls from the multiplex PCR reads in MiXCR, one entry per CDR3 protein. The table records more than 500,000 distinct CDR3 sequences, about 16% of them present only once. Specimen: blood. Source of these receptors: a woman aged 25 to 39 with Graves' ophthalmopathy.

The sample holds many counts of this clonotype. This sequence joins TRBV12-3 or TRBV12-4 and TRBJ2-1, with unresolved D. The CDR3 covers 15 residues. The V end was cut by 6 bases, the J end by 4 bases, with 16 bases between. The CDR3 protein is CASSDPDGIYNEQFF. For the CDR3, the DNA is TGTGCCAGCAGCGACCCCGACGGCATATACAATGAGCAGTTCTTC.

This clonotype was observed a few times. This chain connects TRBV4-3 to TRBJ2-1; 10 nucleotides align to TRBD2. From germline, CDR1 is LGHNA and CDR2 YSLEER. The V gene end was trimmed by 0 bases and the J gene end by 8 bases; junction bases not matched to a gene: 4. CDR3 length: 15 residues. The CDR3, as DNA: TGCGCCAGCAGCCAAGATGGGACTAGCGCGGATGAGCAGTTCTTC. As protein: CASSQDGTSADEQFF.

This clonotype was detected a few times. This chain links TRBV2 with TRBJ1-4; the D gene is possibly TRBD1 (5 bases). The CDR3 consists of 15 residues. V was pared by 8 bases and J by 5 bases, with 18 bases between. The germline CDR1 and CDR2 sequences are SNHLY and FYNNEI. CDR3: CASLGVIGLNEKLFF. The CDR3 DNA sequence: TGTGCCAGCCTGGGGGTGATAGGATTAAATGAAAAACTGTTTTTT.

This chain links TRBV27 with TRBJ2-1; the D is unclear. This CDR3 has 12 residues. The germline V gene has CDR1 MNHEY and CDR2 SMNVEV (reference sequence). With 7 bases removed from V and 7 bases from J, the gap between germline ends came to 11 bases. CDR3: CASNLSENEQFF. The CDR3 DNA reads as TGTGCCAGCAACCTATCCGAAAATGAGCAGTTCTTC.

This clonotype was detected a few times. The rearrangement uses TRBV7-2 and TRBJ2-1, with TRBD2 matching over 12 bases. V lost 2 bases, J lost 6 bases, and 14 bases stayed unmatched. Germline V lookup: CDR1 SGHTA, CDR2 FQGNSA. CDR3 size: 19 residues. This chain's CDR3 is CASSLKAPTSGRGGNEQFF. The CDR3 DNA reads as TGTGCCAGCAGCTTAAAAGCCCCGACTAGCGGGAGAGGAGGCAATGAGCAGTTCTTC.

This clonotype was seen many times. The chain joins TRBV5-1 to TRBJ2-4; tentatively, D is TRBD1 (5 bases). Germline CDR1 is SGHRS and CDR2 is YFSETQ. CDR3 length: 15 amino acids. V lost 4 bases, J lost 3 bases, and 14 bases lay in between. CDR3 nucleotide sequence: TGCGCCAGCAGCCCACCCGACAGAGACAAAAACATTCAGTACTTC. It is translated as CASSPPDRDKNIQYF.

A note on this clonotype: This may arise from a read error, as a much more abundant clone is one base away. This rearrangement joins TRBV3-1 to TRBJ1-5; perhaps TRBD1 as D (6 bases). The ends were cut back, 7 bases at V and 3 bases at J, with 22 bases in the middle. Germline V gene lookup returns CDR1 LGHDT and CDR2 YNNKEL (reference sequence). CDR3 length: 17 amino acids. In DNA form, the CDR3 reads TGTGCCAGCAACCCAGATACGTGGGGGGCTAACAATCAGCCCCAGCATTTT. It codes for CASNPDTWGANNQPQHF.

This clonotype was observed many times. The CDR3 here is CASSVGDRGLETQYF. The CDR3 bases are TGTGCCAGCAGCGTAGGGGACAGGGGGCTGGAGACCCAGTACTTC. The chain uses TRBV9 and TRBJ2-5; the match to TRBD1 covers 12 bases. After removal of 0 bases from V and 5 bases from J, the junction contained 2 bases not matched to a gene. The CDR3 spans 15 residues. Per germline, CDR1 SGDLS and CDR2 YYNGEE.

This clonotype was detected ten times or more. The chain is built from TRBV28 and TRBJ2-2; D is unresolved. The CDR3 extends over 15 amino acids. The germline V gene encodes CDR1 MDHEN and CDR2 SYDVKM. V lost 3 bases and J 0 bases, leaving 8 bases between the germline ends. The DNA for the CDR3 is TGTGCCAGCAGTTTTAGGACCCCGAACACCGGGGAGCTGTTTTTT. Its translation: CASSFRTPNTGELFF.